Following are 24 T cell receptor beta chains from one sample sequenced in a study of blood T cell repertoires in COVID-19. Profiling relied on immunoSEQ multiplex PCR, and the TCRdb table lists in-frame clones only, not all of them. The sample gives 250,000 to 350,000 clones, roughly 83% of which show up once; 1.4% to 1.5% is in the top ten. Sequencing was carried out using peripheral blood. The receptors stem from a human donor with COVID-19, enrolled during active disease. The donor label of this sample is uncertain.

The gene calls are TRBV5-4 and TRBJ2-7, with a tentative D call TRBD1 (5 bases). V was trimmed by 0 bases and J by 2 bases, leaving 12 bases between them. This CDR3 is built from 15 residues. The germline V gene has CDR1 SGHNT and CDR2 YYREEE (reference sequence). Written as DNA, the CDR3 is TGTGCCAGCAGCTTGGGACAGCCTATTACCTACGAGCAGTACTTC. This gives the protein CASSLGQPITYEQYF.

The chain is built from TRBV7-9 and TRBJ2-2, with 12 bases lining up with TRBD2. Germline lookup yields CDR1 SEHNR and CDR2 FQNEAQ (reference sequence). The CDR3 totals 16 residues. V shed 3 bases and J 5 bases; nucleotides not matched to a gene: 4. This CDR3 is CASSFWTSGITGELFF. The DNA for the CDR3 is TGTGCCAGCAGCTTCTGGACTAGCGGGATAACCGGGGAGCTGTTTTTT.

In its sample, this clone was seen once. The V call is TRBV18, the J call TRBJ2-7; D call uncertain. V was pared by 3 bases and J by 0 bases, with 9 bases between. Germline V CDR1 and CDR2: KGHSH, LQKENI. The CDR3 spans 14 residues. The CDR3 nucleotides read TGTGCCAGCTCACCCTCGACAAGCTCCTACGAGCAGTACTTC. Its protein is CASSPSTSSYEQYF.

The chain carries TRBV29-1 and TRBJ2-1; 7 bases match TRBD2. CDR3 length: 18 amino acids. After removal of 8 bases from V and 0 bases from J, the junction contained 19 bases not matched to a gene. Per germline, CDR1 SQVTM and CDR2 ANQGSEA. The CDR3 sequence: CSLGTLAGERGSYNEQFF. The DNA for the CDR3 is TGCAGCTTGGGAACCTTGGCGGGAGAGAGGGGCTCCTACAATGAGCAGTTCTTC.

The chain's CDR3 is CASSPGQGDHQPQHF. CDR3 nucleotides: TGTGCCAGCAGCCCGGGACAGGGGGACCATCAGCCCCAGCATTTT. The V call is TRBV6-2 or TRBV6-3, the J call TRBJ1-5; 11 bases match TRBD1. The V gene end was trimmed by 6 bases and the J gene end by 5 bases; junction bases not matched to a gene: 6. Germline lookup yields CDR1 MNHEY and CDR2 SVGEGT. The CDR3 totals 15 residues.

This clone was detected only once. The chain has TRBV7-8 and TRBJ1-1; 7 bases line up with TRBD1. The CDR3 totals 13 residues. With 4 bases clipped from V and 4 bases from J, the junction kept 3 bases outside the gene matches. Germline CDR1 is SGHVS and CDR2 is FQNEAQ. The CDR3 nucleotides read TGTGCCAGCAGCTCGACAGGGATCACTGAAGCTTTCTTT. It yields the protein CASSSTGITEAFF.

This clone was counted a single time. This chain uses TRBV29-1 with TRBJ1-2; the match to TRBD1 covers 10 bases. V gave up 0 bases and J gave up 4 bases; unmatched junction bases: 11. The CDR3 runs 17 residues. Germline V lookup: CDR1 SQVTM, CDR2 ANQGSEA. The CDR3 sequence is CSVEEYWDRGRAYGYTF. The CDR3 DNA reads as TGCAGCGTTGAAGAATATTGGGACAGGGGAAGGGCCTATGGCTACACCTTC.

The chain employs TRBV19 and TRBJ1-5, with unresolved D. With 2 bases removed from V and 0 bases from J, the gap between germline ends came to 8 bases. The CDR3 has 15 residues. Germline loops: CDR1 LNHDA, CDR2 SQIVND (reference sequence). CDR3 in amino acids: CASSIQQSSNQPQHF. The CDR3 DNA is TGTGCCAGTAGTATACAACAGTCTAGCAATCAGCCCCAGCATTTT.

This clone was seen a handful of times. This chain connects TRBV9 to TRBJ1-1; D possibly corresponds to TRBD1 (5 bases). Germline V gene sequence: CDR1 SGDLS, CDR2 YYNGEE. The V gene lost 4 bases and the J gene lost 3 bases, with 19 bases spanning the gap. The length of the CDR3 is 16 residues. In nucleotides, the CDR3 is TGTGCCAGCAGCCCCAGGACCCCAGGGAAGCACACTGAAGCTTTCTTT. This encodes CASSPRTPGKHTEAFF.

The chain recombines TRBV3-1 (or the pseudogene TRBV3-2) with TRBJ2-2; 8 bases line up with TRBD1. CDR1 is LGHDT, CDR2 YNNKEL, per germline (reference sequence). J gave up 5 bases and V 6 bases, and 5 bases lay outside the gene matches. The CDR3 runs to 14 residues. The CDR3 region has the DNA TGTGCCAGCAGAAGGACAGGGACTACCGGGGAGCTGTTTTTT. This gives the protein CASRRTGTTGELFF.

This clone was found many times. The chain carries TRBV27 and TRBJ1-1, with D perhaps matching TRBD1 (5 bases). CDR1 and CDR2 from the germline V gene are MNHEY and SMNVEV (reference sequence). This CDR3 spans 16 amino acids. V was pared by 5 bases and J by 1 base, with 17 bases between. The CDR3 DNA reads as TGTGCCAGCAGTCCCCTGCGGGGGGAAACGAACACTGAAGCTTTCTTT. Its translation: CASSPLRGETNTEAFF.

This clone appeared a single time. DNA for the CDR3: TGCAGCTCGACCCTGGGGGGAGATGAGCAGTTCTTC. This sequence encodes CSSTLGGDEQFF. The rearrangement joins TRBV29-1 to TRBJ2-1, with D possibly matching TRBD2 (6 bases). V lost 8 bases and J lost 8, with 16 bases in between. The CDR3 spans 12 residues. The germline V gene encodes CDR1 SQVTM and CDR2 ANQGSEA.

The rearrangement links TRBV5-5 to TRBJ2-3, with 8 bases that match TRBD2. This CDR3 has 19 amino acids. J lost 0 bases, V lost 2 bases, and 14 bases had no gene match. The germline V gene has CDR1 SGHKS and CDR2 YYEKEE (reference sequence). In DNA form, the CDR3 reads TGTGCCAGCAGCTTCCGATTACTAGTAGTAGCGGGGAGCACAGATACGCAGTATTTT. It specifies CASSFRLLVVAGSTDTQYF.

This chain connects TRBV12-3 or TRBV12-4 to TRBJ1-4; D perhaps matches TRBD1 (5 bases). V was cut by 6 bases and J by 8 bases, with 7 bases left in between. This CDR3 contains 11 residues. The CDR3 reads CASRQGEKLFF. CDR3 nucleotides: TGTGCCAGCAGGCAGGGCGAAAAACTGTTTTTT.

The chain is built from TRBV27 and TRBJ2-2; 8 bases map to TRBD2. The length of the CDR3 is 17 residues. V lost 2 bases and J lost 4; bases outside the gene matches: 9. Germline values: CDR1 MNHEY, CDR2 SMNVEV (reference sequence). The CDR3 loop reads CASSLHPGTSSTGELFF. The CDR3 DNA reads as TGTGCCAGCAGTTTACACCCGGGGACTAGTTCCACCGGGGAGCTGTTTTTT.

This chain uses TRBV7-2 with TRBJ2-7, with D maybe TRBD2 (5 bases). There are 15 residues in the CDR3. CDR1 and CDR2 from the germline V gene are SGHTA and FQGNSA. The ends were cut back, 2 bases at V and 3 bases at J, with 14 bases in the middle. CDR3 amino acids: CASSLRAGRDYEQYF. The CDR3 DNA reads TGTGCCAGCAGCTTAAGGGCGGGCCGCGACTACGAGCAGTACTTC.

The table lists this clone with a count of one. The chain recombines TRBV15 with TRBJ1-3; tentatively, D is TRBD1 (6 bases). The CDR3 extends over 15 amino acids. Between the trimmed V and J ends, which lost 0 bases and 2 bases, there was a span of 8 bases. CDR1 is LNHNV, CDR2 YYDKDF, per germline (reference sequence). CDR3 nucleotide sequence: TGTGCCACCAGCAGAGATCAGGGGCCTGGAAACACCATATATTTT. As protein: CATSRDQGPGNTIYF. The entire variable domain, with the rest obtained from reference TRBV15 and TRBJ1-3, is as follows: DAMVIQNPRYQVTQFGKPVTLSCSQTLNHNVMYWYQQKSSQAPKLLFHYYDKDFNNEADTPDNFQSRRPNTSFCFLDIRSPGLGDTAMYLCATSRDQGPGNTIYFGEGSWLTVV.

V is TRBV30 and J is TRBJ2-1, with TRBD1 matching 9 bases. This CDR3 has 13 amino acids. CDR1 GTSNPN and CDR2 SVGIG come from the germline V gene (reference sequence). Trimming cost V 3 bases and J 6 bases; bases outside gene matches: 3. The CDR3 protein is CAWRDRGTNEQFF. CDR3 coding DNA: TGTGCCTGGAGGGACAGGGGAACCAATGAGCAGTTCTTC.

This chain links TRBV5-5 with TRBJ2-1, with TRBD2 identical over 9 bases. The germline V gene has CDR1 SGHKS and CDR2 YYEKEE (reference sequence). The junction had 2 bases not matched to a gene; V was cut back by 4 bases and J by 0 bases. This CDR3 has 15 residues. CDR3 loop: CASSPAGGSYNEQFF. The CDR3 DNA reads TGTGCCAGCAGCCCAGCGGGGGGCTCCTACAATGAGCAGTTCTTC.

The V gene is TRBV30, the J gene TRBJ1-1, with D tentatively TRBD1 (6 bases). Trimming removed 3 bases from V and 5 bases from J, with 19 bases in between. This CDR3 spans 15 amino acids. Germline loops: CDR1 GTSNPN, CDR2 SVGIG (reference sequence). The CDR3 loop reads CAWRPRTRGGTEAFF. In DNA, the CDR3 is TGTGCCTGGAGGCCACGGACCAGGGGCGGTACTGAAGCTTTCTTT.

In nucleotides, the CDR3 is TGTGCCAGCAGCTTAGGGAATTACGGGACAGACTATGGCTACACCTTC. Its protein is CASSLGNYGTDYGYTF. The V gene is TRBV7-9, the J gene TRBJ1-2, with 7 bases identical to TRBD1. The V gene's germline CDR1 is SEHNR and CDR2 FQNEAQ (reference sequence). V shed 1 base and J 3 bases; nucleotides not matched to a gene: 8. The CDR3 loop spans 16 amino acids.

This chain links TRBV20-1 with TRBJ1-2; D call uncertain. The CDR3 covers 11 residues. V lost 7 bases to trimming and J lost 6 bases, with 12 bases between them. Germline-derived CDR1 and CDR2 are DFQATT and SNEGSKA (reference sequence). CDR3 bases: TGCAGTGTATCCCGGGAGGATGGCTACACCTTC. Protein sequence: CSVSREDGYTF.

On this clone itself: The sample contains more than one DNA sequence encoding this CDR3. The chain couples TRBV5-1 to TRBJ1-5, with D unresolved. From germline, CDR1 is SGHRS and CDR2 YFSETQ. The CDR3 runs 14 residues. Deletions cut 0 bases from V and 4 bases from J, with 8 bases between. CDR3: CASSLAGSNQPQHF. CDR3 coding DNA: TGCGCCAGCAGCTTGGCCGGGAGTAATCAGCCCCAGCATTTT.

The chain recombines TRBV28 with TRBJ1-3; D ambiguous. This CDR3 region has 13 residues. Germline values: CDR1 MDHEN, CDR2 SYDVKM. V lost 7 bases, J lost 3 bases, and 10 bases lay in between. DNA of the CDR3: TGTGCCAGCATTTCTCCCGGTGGAAACACCATATATTTT. Amino acid sequence: CASISPGGNTIYF.